The rows below give T cell receptor beta chains drawn from one sample of a study of cytomegalovirus exposure and HLA in healthy donors. Produced via immunoSEQ multiplex PCR; TCRdb's table is partial and in-frame only. Found here are around 110,000 clones, 50% to 80% of them singletons; the top ten hold about 8.3%. Sequences were obtained from PBMCs. Every receptor here comes from a woman aged 40 to 50 in good health and CMV-seropositive. Both conserved end residues are part of each CDR3. Fields, in order: D gene, J gene, clone size, V gene, CDR3 DNA, CDR3 protein. The D gene is left open where the match is weak. Size values are once, few and many counts, or a class for expanded clones, and some rows have none.

. TRBJ1-4 . TRBV9 TGTGCCAGCAGCGCCAGAACAGGGCCCAGGGAAAAACTGTTTTTT CASSARTGPREKLFF
TRBD1 TRBJ1-6 . TRBV11-2 TGTGCCAGCAGCTCGACAGGGGTACTAAGCTCCTATAATTCACCCCTCCACTTT CASSSTGVLSSYNSPLHF
. TRBJ1-5 . TRBV18 TGTGCCAGCTCATCTGCGGCGGGGCCCAATCAGCCCCAGCATTTT CASSSAAGPNQPQHF
. TRBJ2-2 . TRBV18 TGTGCCAGCTCGGCGAGCGGCGGGGAGCTGTTTTTT CASSASGGELFF
TRBD1 TRBJ2-7 . TRBV4-1 TGCGCCAGCAGCCATGGACAGGGACCTCCCCCCTACGAGCAGTACTTC CASSHGQGPPPYEQYF
TRBD1 TRBJ1-1 . TRBV6-1 TGTGCCAGCACCGGGACAGGGGGCATAGCTTTCTTT CASTGTGGIAFF
TRBD1 TRBJ2-7 few TRBV5-1 TGCGCCAGCAGCTCCTTCCAGGCTACAGGGGGCGAGCAGTACTTC CASSSFQATGGEQYF
. TRBJ1-2 few TRBV5-1 TGCGCCAGCAGCTATCAGGGAACAGATGGCTACACCTTC CASSYQGTDGYTF
. TRBJ2-5 . TRBV2 TGTGCCAGCAGTATCAGGGTCCAAGAGACCCAGTACTTC CASSIRVQETQYF
TRBD2 TRBJ2-5 once TRBV5-1 TGCGCCAGCACGGGGGGAGAGACCCAGTACTTC CASTGGETQYF
TRBD1 TRBJ1-2 . TRBV15 TGTGCCACCAGCAGATGGATGGCAGGGGGCGCGACGTCCTATGGCTACACCTTC CATSRWMAGGATSYGYTF
TRBD1 TRBJ1-1 . TRBV11-2 TGTGCCAGCAGCTTACCCCCAGGGGGGAACACTGAAGCTTTCTTT CASSLPPGGNTEAFF
TRBD1 TRBJ1-1 . TRBV30 TGTGCCTGGAGTGTCCTCAGGGGGTCTGAAGCTTTCTTT CAWSVLRGSEAFF
. TRBJ2-2 . TRBV11-2 TGTGCCAGCAGCTTAGGGGCAAGACCCACCGGGGAGCTGTTTTTT CASSLGARPTGELFF
. TRBJ1-6 . TRBV5-1 TGCGCCAGCAGCTTGATCGGAGGATCCTATAATTCACCCCTCCACTTT CASSLIGGSYNSPLHF
. TRBJ2-2 . TRBV29-1 TGCAGCGTTGGGAGGGGAGGCACCGGGGAGCTGTTTTTT CSVGRGGTGELFF
. TRBJ2-7 once TRBV11-2 TGTGCCAGCAGCTTAGATCGAGTCTCGGCGGTCTCCTACGAGCAGTACTTC CASSLDRVSAVSYEQYF
TRBD1 TRBJ1-1 few TRBV6-5 TGTGCCAGCAGTTCCGGACAGGGGGGGTCTGAAGCTTTCTTT CASSSGQGGSEAFF
. TRBJ1-2 . TRBV29-1 TGCAGCGTTCCAGGGTATAGAGGAGATGGCTACACCTTC CSVPGYRGDGYTF
. TRBJ2-7 . TRBV18 TGTGCCAGCTCAGAGATTGGAGGGACCTACGAGCAGTACTTC CASSEIGGTYEQYF
. TRBJ1-1 . TRBV19 TGTGCCAGTAGTATTGGAGAGAACCCTGAAGCTTTCTTT CASSIGENPEAFF
. TRBJ2-7 few TRBV7-9 TGTGCCAGCAGATTGGACAAGTCCTACGAGCAGTACTTC CASRLDKSYEQYF
TRBD1 TRBJ1-5 . TRBV2 TGTGCCAGCAGTGATGGGGGACAGGGCAATCAGCCCCAGCATTTT CASSDGGQGNQPQHF
. TRBJ2-4 . TRBV10-3 TGTGCCATCAGTGAGTCGGGTGACTCCAAAAACATTCAGTACTTC CAISESGDSKNIQYF
. TRBJ1-5 . TRBV7-8 TGTGCCAGCAGCTTATCGGGGGTCCAGCCCCAGCATTTT CASSLSGVQPQHF
TRBD1 TRBJ2-7 . TRBV6-5 TGTGCCAGCAAGGCAGGGGGCTCCTACGAGCAGTACTTC CASKAGGSYEQYF
. TRBJ2-1 . TRBV7-8 TGTGCCAGCAGCCCGGGTTGGCATGAGCAGTTCTTC CASSPGWHEQFF
TRBD1 TRBJ2-5 few TRBV13 TGTGCCAGCAGCTTAGAGACAGGGGGCGCGAAGACCCAGTACTTC CASSLETGGAKTQYF
. TRBJ2-3 . TRBV5-1 TGCGCCAGCCTCGACCGGGAGCGAGGTACAGATACGCAGTATTTT CASLDRERGTDTQYF
. TRBJ2-4 . TRBV28 TGTGCCAGCGCTTTAGACTGGGAGGACATTCAGTACTTC CASALDWEDIQYF
TRBD2 TRBJ2-7 few TRBV7-9 TGTTCCAGCAGCTTAGGGACTAGCGGTTTTGGGGGGGGCGAGCAGTACTTC CSSSLGTSGFGGGEQYF
. TRBJ2-1 few TRBV27 TGTGCCAGCAGTACGGGAATGTCTCCGGCCTACAATGAGCAGTTCTTC CASSTGMSPAYNEQFF
. TRBJ1-2 . TRBV19 TGTGCCAGTAGTGTCCGCTCCACCTACAACTATGGCTACACCTTC CASSVRSTYNYGYTF
TRBD2 TRBJ2-1 . TRBV5-1 TGCGCCAGCAGCCCACAGGGTAGCGGGAGCAATGAGCAGTTCTTC CASSPQGSGSNEQFF
TRBD2 TRBJ2-3 few TRBV7-6 TGTGCCAGCAGCCCAGGGTTAGCGGGAGGGCCCGCAGATACGCAGTATTTT CASSPGLAGGPADTQYF